This T cell receptor (beta chain) was profiled in a study of T cells in Graves' hyperthyroidism and ophthalmopathy. CDR1 is SGHTA, CDR2 FQGNSA, per germline. The CDR3 contains 19 residues. With V trimmed by 3 bases and J by 7 bases, 12 bases remained unmatched. Amplification targeted TCR beta CDR3 regions from RNA transcripts. A set of HTBI primers served as the primers for a first-round RT-PCR of the TCR CDR3. TCRdb reanalysed the multiplex PCR reads using MiXCR and keeps one entry per CDR3 protein. The sample holds over 250,000 distinct CDR3 sequences, about 25% seen once. The table lists this clonotype with many counts.

This rearrangement joins TRBV7-2 to TRBJ2-2, with 15 bases aligning to TRBD2. The specimen was blood. The sequence came from a man between 35 and 55 years old with Graves' hyperthyroidism that later progressed to Graves' ophthalmopathy. CDR3 in amino acids: CASSLYGLAGGSRGGELFF. CDR3 in DNA: TGTGCCAGCAGCTTGTATGGACTAGCGGGAGGGTCCCGGGGCGGGGAGCTGTTTTTT.